This T cell receptor (beta chain) was profiled in a study of PD-L1 blockade in urothelial cancer. Germline assignment: CDR1 SGDLS and CDR2 YYNGEE. The CDR3 is made up of 15 amino acids. V shed 0 bases and J 0 bases; nucleotides not matched to a gene: 3. Synthetic spike-ins, TCR analog templates, were added into each PCR. Profiling relied on immunoSEQ multiplex PCR, and the TCRdb table lists in-frame clones only, not all of them. The sample has approximately 28,000 clones, 80% to 90% seen once; the top ten hold approximately 3.1%. The time point was: peripheral blood 6 weeks after treatment start. The receptor's source is a man in his sixties or seventies with urothelial cancer. The sequenced sample was PBMCs, obtained around atezolizumab (anti-PD-L1) treatment. The V gene is TRBV9, the J gene TRBJ2-7, with TRBD1 matching over 7 bases. The CDR3 loop reads CASSVGGQHSYEQYF. In nucleotides, the CDR3 is TGTGCCAGCAGCGTAGGGGGACAGCACTCCTACGAGCAGTACTTC.